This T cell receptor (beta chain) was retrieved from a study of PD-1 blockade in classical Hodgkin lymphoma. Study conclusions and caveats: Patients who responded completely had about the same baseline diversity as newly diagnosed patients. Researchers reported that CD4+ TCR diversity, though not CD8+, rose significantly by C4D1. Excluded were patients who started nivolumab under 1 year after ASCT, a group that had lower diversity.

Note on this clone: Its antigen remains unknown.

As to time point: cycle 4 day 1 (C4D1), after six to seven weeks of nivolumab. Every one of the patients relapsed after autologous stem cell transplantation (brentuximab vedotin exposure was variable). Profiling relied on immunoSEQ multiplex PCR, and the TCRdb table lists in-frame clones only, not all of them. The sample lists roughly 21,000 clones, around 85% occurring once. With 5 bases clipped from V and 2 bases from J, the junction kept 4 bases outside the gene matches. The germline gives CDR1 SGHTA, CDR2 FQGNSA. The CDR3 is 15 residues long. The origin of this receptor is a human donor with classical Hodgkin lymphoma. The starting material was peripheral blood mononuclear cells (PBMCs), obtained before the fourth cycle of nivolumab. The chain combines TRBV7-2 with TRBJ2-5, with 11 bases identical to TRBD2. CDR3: CASSGGTSGQETQYF. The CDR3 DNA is TGTGCCAGCAGCGGGGGGACTAGCGGACAAGAGACCCAGTACTTC.